A selection of T cell receptor beta chains follows, all from one sample in a study of radiotherapy plus CTLA-4 blockade in lung cancer. The assay was immunoSEQ multiplex PCR, and TCRdb's table has in-frame clones only and misses some. The repertoire has about 88,000 clones, roughly 70% of them found once; the top ten carry more than 13%. Sequencing was performed on peripheral blood, taken from a patient treated with radiotherapy plus ipilimumab. These receptors were obtained from a human donor with non-small cell lung cancer that progressed on radiotherapy plus ipilimumab. CDR3s include the opening cysteine and the closing phenylalanine or tryptophan. A D gene is named only where the DNA matches it firmly. Not all rows give a size; the values are once, few, many and, for expanded clones, a class.

16,TRBV7-2,once,TRBD1,TRBJ2-7,CASSDRTGVKWYEQYF,TGTGCCAGCAGCGATCGGACAGGGGTAAAGTGGTACGAGCAGTACTTC
14,TRBV6-1,NA,TRBD1,TRBJ2-7,CASSFSGQGHEQYF,TGTGCCAGCAGTTTCTCCGGACAGGGCCACGAGCAGTACTTC
12,TRBV6-6,NA,NA,TRBJ1-1,CASSLPSDKAFF,TGTGCCAGCAGTCTACCATCAGATAAAGCTTTCTTT
14,TRBV6-1,NA,NA,TRBJ2-2,CASSEAENTGELFF,TGTGCCAGCAGTGAAGCAGAGAACACCGGGGAGCTGTTTTTT
15,TRBV6-6,few,NA,TRBJ1-2,CASSYSPTGPSGYTF,TGTGCCAGCAGTTACTCTCCTACCGGGCCCTCTGGCTACACCTTC
14,TRBV6-1,NA,TRBD1,TRBJ1-5,CASSDSGGGQPQHF,TGTGCCAGCAGTGATTCAGGGGGTGGTCAGCCCCAGCATTTT
16,TRBV4-3,NA,NA,TRBJ1-6,CASSQGAGYYNSPLHF,TGCGCCAGCAGCCAAGGGGCAGGGTACTATAATTCACCCCTCCACTTT
13,TRBV5-1,few,NA,TRBJ1-4,CASSRQDNEKLFF,TGCGCCAGCAGTCGCCAGGATAATGAAAAACTGTTTTTT
15,TRBV11-1,NA,NA,TRBJ1-1,CASSLATQGGGEAFF,TGTGCCAGCAGCTTAGCCACTCAGGGAGGAGGTGAAGCTTTCTTT
13,TRBV6-5,NA,TRBD2,TRBJ2-5,CASRLAGVETQYF,TGTGCCAGCAGACTAGCGGGAGTAGAGACCCAGTACTTC
16,TRBV19,NA,NA,TRBJ1-4,CASSTKGRSLVEKLFF,TGTGCCAGTAGTACTAAGGGACGGAGCCTCGTCGAAAAACTGTTTTTT
12,TRBV7-9,once,NA,TRBJ1-5,CASSLDAQPQHF,TGTGCCAGCAGCTTAGACGCCCAGCCCCAGCATTTT
13,TRBV6-5,NA,NA,TRBJ1-1,CASKSPGVTEAFF,TGTGCCAGCAAGTCTCCAGGGGTGACTGAAGCTTTCTTT
17,TRBV18,NA,NA,TRBJ2-2,CASSRSLDAANTGELFF,TGTGCCAGCTCGCGTTCCTTGGACGCCGCGAACACCGGGGAGCTGTTTTTT
17,TRBV7-6,once,NA,TRBJ2-1,CASSLEGGHPNYNEQFF,TGTGCCAGCAGCTTAGAGGGAGGTCACCCCAACTACAATGAGCAGTTCTTC
16,TRBV15,NA,TRBD2,TRBJ2-1,CATSRIMTSGANEQFF,TGTGCCACCAGCAGGATTATGACTAGCGGGGCCAATGAGCAGTTCTTC
14,TRBV5-1,NA,TRBD1,TRBJ1-4,CASSGQGFGEKLFF,TGCGCCAGCAGCGGACAGGGTTTTGGCGAAAAACTGTTTTTT
14,TRBV6-5,NA,NA,TRBJ1-2,CASGRDASSYGYTF,TGTGCCAGCGGCCGGGACGCATCGTCCTATGGCTACACCTTC
14,TRBV4-2,once,NA,TRBJ1-2,CASSQDQALYGYTF,TGTGCCAGCAGCCAAGATCAGGCTCTTTATGGCTACACCTTC
11,TRBV20-1,NA,NA,TRBJ1-1,CSARGETEAFF,TGCAGTGCTAGGGGGGAAACTGAAGCTTTCTTT
15,TRBV28,few,TRBD2,TRBJ2-5,CASGPGGISGETQYF,TGTGCCAGCGGCCCGGGGGGGATTTCAGGGGAGACCCAGTACTTC
14,TRBV5-4,NA,NA,TRBJ2-3,CASSLEGATDTQYF,TGTGCCAGCAGCTTGGAAGGGGCGACAGATACGCAGTATTTT
13,TRBV7-6,NA,NA,TRBJ1-1,CASSLGTNTEAFF,TGTGCCAGCAGCTTGGGGACTAACACTGAAGCTTTCTTT
14,TRBV9,few,NA,TRBJ2-1,CASSFLGTDNEQFF,TGTGCCAGCAGCTTTCTAGGGACTGACAATGAGCAGTTCTTC
12,TRBV5-6,NA,NA,TRBJ2-3,CASSPATGTQYF,TGTGCCAGCAGCCCTGCCACCGGTACGCAGTATTTT
13,TRBV9,NA,TRBD2,TRBJ2-1,CASSSTSGRSQFF,TGTGCCAGCAGCTCTACTAGCGGGAGATCCCAGTTCTTC
15,TRBV7-2,once,NA,TRBJ2-7,CASSLGGREIYEQYF,TGTGCCAGCAGCTTAGGAGGCAGGGAGATCTACGAGCAGTACTTC
13,TRBV29-1,NA,NA,TRBJ1-1,CSVAEGTNTEAFF,TGCAGCGTTGCTGAGGGAACGAACACTGAAGCTTTCTTT
11,TRBV20-1,few,TRBD1,TRBJ1-4,CSASGQAELFF,TGCAGTGCTAGCGGACAGGCTGAACTGTTTTTT
15,TRBV16,NA,TRBD1,TRBJ1-2,CASSLGQAEYYGYTF,TGTGCCAGCAGCCTCGGACAGGCCGAGTACTATGGCTACACCTTC
17,TRBV7-9,NA,NA,TRBJ2-3,CASSPAGGVRRTDTQYF,TGTGCCAGCAGCCCGGCTGGCGGGGTGCGCCGCACAGATACGCAGTATTTT
13,TRBV27,once,NA,TRBJ2-6,CASSPSRANVLTF,TGTGCCAGCAGTCCCTCAAGGGCCAACGTCCTGACTTTC
15,TRBV5-4,NA,TRBD1,TRBJ1-2,CASSLEGTGNYGYTF,TGTGCCAGCAGCTTGGAGGGGACAGGGAACTATGGCTACACCTTC
14,TRBV19,NA,NA,TRBJ2-3,CASSIFTALDTQYF,TGTGCCAGTAGTATTTTTACAGCGTTAGATACGCAGTATTTT
14,TRBV11-2,NA,NA,TRBJ1-1,CASSFGGSATEAFF,TGTGCCAGCAGCTTTGGGGGGTCGGCCACTGAAGCTTTCTTT
15,TRBV6-1,NA,NA,TRBJ2-6,CASSLLGAGANVLTF,TGTGCCAGCTCCTTGCTGGGGGCTGGGGCCAACGTCCTGACTTTC
13,TRBV9,NA,NA,TRBJ2-5,CASSVSPQETQYF,TGTGCCAGCAGCGTAAGCCCCCAAGAGACCCAGTACTTC
14,TRBV2,NA,TRBD1,TRBJ2-7,CASIRQGETYEQYF,TGTGCCAGCATCAGACAGGGTGAGACATACGAGCAGTACTTC
13,TRBV28,NA,NA,TRBJ1-2,CASSSTDVYGYTF,TGTGCCAGCAGTTCCACGGATGTCTATGGCTACACCTTC
11,TRBV20-1,NA,NA,TRBJ2-1,CSAYSASEQFF,TGCAGTGCTTACAGCGCCAGTGAGCAGTTCTTC
13,TRBV7-6,few,NA,TRBJ2-7,CASSLQGPDEQYF,TGTGCCAGCAGCTTACAGGGACCGGACGAGCAGTACTTC